These 16 T cell receptor beta chains were all obtained from the same sample, sequenced in a study of blood T cell repertoires in COVID-19 (dated by TCRdb to about 2020). Preparation of the library involved the immunoSEQ multiplex PCR assay. TCRdb stores this immuneACCESS table with in-frame sequences only. Part of the clones is absent; in the studies checked, under half of the shortfall reflects unresolved V genes, and no reason is known for the rest. This sample is represented by around 300,000 clones; about 83% of them were singletons. The biggest ten clones account for around a tenth of the sample. The sample taken for sequencing was peripheral blood. Receptors originate from a woman aged 45-65 years who had recovered from COVID-19.

This sequence joins TRBV30 and TRBJ2-7, with D perhaps TRBD2 (7 bases). CDR1 is GTSNPN, CDR2 SVGIG, per germline (reference sequence). V was trimmed by 8 bases and J by 4 bases, leaving 24 bases between them. This CDR3 spans 15 amino acids. This CDR3 reads CAGGLSGGLLYEQYF. The CDR3 DNA is TGTGCCGGGGGGCTTTCGGGAGGCTTACTTTACGAGCAGTACTTC.

In this sample, this clone turned up a few times. This chain links TRBV24-1 with TRBJ1-5; the D gene is possibly TRBD1 (6 bases). Germline CDR1 KGHDR, CDR2 SFDVKD. V was clipped by 9 bases and J by 5 bases, with 13 bases between them. The CDR3 has 13 residues. The CDR3 bases are TGTGCCACCGGGGGCAACTGGGATCAGCCCCAGCATTTT. Its translation: CATGGNWDQPQHF.

The chain uses TRBV7-6 and TRBJ1-1; D may be TRBD1 (5 bases). Germline V lookup: CDR1 SGHVS, CDR2 FNYEAQ. The V gene lost 5 bases and the J gene lost 8 bases, with 24 bases spanning the gap. The CDR3 length is 16 residues. CDR3 protein: CASSQVGWQGREEAFF. DNA for the CDR3: TGTGCCAGCAGCCAAGTAGGGTGGCAGGGCAGGGAAGAAGCTTTCTTT.

V usage is TRBV4-1 and J usage is TRBJ1-2; tentatively, D is TRBD1 (6 bases). Trimming left V 2 bases short and J 2 bases short, with 18 bases between. The germline V gene encodes CDR1 MGHRA and CDR2 YSYEKL. This CDR3 is built from 17 residues. CDR3 DNA sequence: TGCGCCAGCAGCCAACCTCCGGTTTTTACAGGGAACTATGGCTACACCTTC. Translating it yields CASSQPPVFTGNYGYTF.

In this sample, this clone turned up a few times. The rearrangement links TRBV27 to TRBJ2-2; 16 bases align to TRBD2. Germline-derived CDR1 and CDR2 are MNHEY and SMNVEV (reference sequence). The junction had 7 bases not matched to a gene; V was cut back by 5 bases and J by 7 bases. This CDR3 has 17 amino acids. The CDR3 loop reads CASSPGTSGRAGGELFF. Written as DNA, the CDR3 is TGTGCCAGCAGTCCCGGGACTAGCGGGAGGGCCGGCGGGGAGCTGTTTTTT.

The genes are TRBV7-9 and TRBJ1-2; D remains unclear. Germline loops: CDR1 SEHNR, CDR2 FQNEAQ (reference sequence). The V end lost 1 base, the J end lost 3 bases, and 15 bases lay between the germline ends. This CDR3 is 16 amino acids long. The CDR3 loop reads CASSLVPQREDYGYTF. CDR3 DNA: TGTGCCAGCAGCTTAGTCCCCCAAAGGGAGGACTATGGCTACACCTTC. Looking up the rest from reference TRBV7-9 and TRBJ1-2 gives the full variable domain: DTGVSQNPRHKITKRGQNVTFRCDPISEHNRLYWYRQTLGQGPEFLTYFQNEAQLEKSRLLSDRFSAERPKGSFSTLEIQRTEQGDSAMYLCASSLVPQREDYGYTFGSGTRLTVV.

V is TRBV6-5 and J is TRBJ2-7, with TRBD2 matching 11 bases. The CDR3 runs 15 residues. With V trimmed by 7 bases and J by 4 bases, 9 bases remained unmatched. Per germline, CDR1 MNHEY and CDR2 SVGAGI. CDR3 nucleotide sequence: TGTGCCAGCATCCTGGGACTAGCGGCGTTTTACGAGCAGTACTTC. Translation: CASILGLAAFYEQYF.

The CDR3 region is CASSLSAPAQGRTDTQYF. The CDR3 DNA reads TGTGCCAGCAGTTTATCGGCCCCCGCGCAGGGCCGCACAGATACGCAGTATTTT. This sequence joins TRBV27 and TRBJ2-3, with D possibly TRBD1 on 5 matching bases. V was pared by 0 bases and J by 1 base, with 17 bases between. Germline V CDR1 and CDR2: MNHEY, SMNVEV (reference sequence). The CDR3 runs 18 residues.

This rearrangement joins TRBV6-5 to TRBJ2-7; 9 positions agree with TRBD1. Trimming at V came to 6 bases and at J to 5 bases, leaving 5 bases not matched to a gene. Germline CDR1 reads MNHEY; CDR2 reads SVGAGI. The CDR3 sequence is 13 residues long. CDR3 DNA sequence: TGTGCCAGCAGGGGGACAGGGTTTGACGAGCAGTACTTC. It yields the protein CASRGTGFDEQYF.

The chain is built from TRBV6-2 or TRBV6-3 and TRBJ2-7; 10 nucleotides align to TRBD1. The germline gives CDR1 MNHEY, CDR2 SVGEGT. V lost 4 bases, J lost 3 bases, and 6 bases stayed unmatched. The CDR3 contains 15 residues. CDR3 loop: CASSSGTGVIYEQYF. In nucleotides, the CDR3 is TGTGCCAGCAGTTCAGGGACAGGGGTAATCTACGAGCAGTACTTC.

This chain uses TRBV3-1 (or the pseudogene TRBV3-2) with TRBJ1-3; D remains unclear. Germline V gives CDR1 LGHDT, CDR2 YNNKEL (reference sequence). The CDR3 loop spans 15 amino acids. V gave up 0 bases and J gave up 0 bases, with 6 bases separating them. Here the CDR3 reads CASSQDSFSGNTIYF. CDR3 bases: TGTGCCAGCAGCCAAGATAGCTTCTCTGGAAACACCATATATTTT.

The V call is TRBV6-5, the J call TRBJ1-2, with 8 bases matching TRBD1. The V segment lost 6 bases and the J segment 8 bases; nucleotides outside the gene matches: 14. The germline CDR1 and CDR2 sequences are MNHEY and SVGAGI. The CDR3 extends over 15 amino acids. CDR3 coding DNA: TGTGCCAGCAGAGTGGACAGGGACGGTGCGGGGGGCTACACCTTC. The encoded protein is CASRVDRDGAGGYTF.

V and J are TRBV30 and TRBJ2-5; 10 bases match TRBD1. Germline CDR1 reads GTSNPN; CDR2 reads SVGIG (reference sequence). After removal of 3 bases from V and 5 bases from J, the junction contained 9 bases not matched to a gene. There are 15 residues in the CDR3. In nucleotides, the CDR3 is TGTGCCTGGAGCACCGGGACAGGGGATTGGGAGACCCAGTACTTC. This encodes CAWSTGTGDWETQYF.

This clone was observed a single time. The V gene is TRBV30, the J gene TRBJ1-3; 11 bases are a match to TRBD1. Germline lookup yields CDR1 GTSNPN and CDR2 SVGIG (reference sequence). V gave up 3 bases and J gave up 1 base; unmatched junction bases: 8. The CDR3 runs 17 residues. This CDR3 reads CAWSAWGTGGSGNTIYF. The CDR3 coding sequence is TGTGCCTGGAGCGCATGGGGGACAGGGGGATCTGGAAACACCATATATTTT. Full variable domain (rest looked up from reference TRBV30 and TRBJ1-3): SQTIHQWPATLVQPVGSPLSLECTVEGTSNPNLYWYRQAAGRGLQLLFYSVGIGQISSEVPQNLSASRPQDRQFILSSKKLLLSDSGFYLCAWSAWGTGGSGNTIYFGEGSWLTVV.

J is TRBJ2-7 and V is TRBV28; D call uncertain. The CDR3 has 12 residues. V was pared by 6 bases and J by 2 bases, with 8 bases between. CDR1 is MDHEN and CDR2 is SYDVKM in the germline V gene. CDR3 in DNA: TGTGCCAGCAGCTTGGTAGCCTACGAGCAGTACTTC. It translates to CASSLVAYEQYF.

This clone was found a few times. The chain is built from TRBV3-1 (or the pseudogene TRBV3-2) and TRBJ1-5; TRBD1 matches 8 bases. The CDR3 extends over 15 amino acids. With V trimmed by 2 bases and J by 3 bases, 3 bases remained unmatched. Per germline, CDR1 LGHDT and CDR2 YNNKEL (reference sequence). CDR3 residues: CASSQTGGYNQPQHF. DNA for the CDR3: TGTGCCAGCAGCCAAACAGGGGGTTACAATCAGCCCCAGCATTTT.